Each of the 30 T cell receptor beta chains below was sequenced from the same sample in a study of blood T cell repertoires in COVID-19. Profiling relied on immunoSEQ multiplex PCR, and the TCRdb table lists in-frame clones only, not all of them. This sample has 150,000 or so clones, with roughly four fifths found just once. Sequenced: peripheral blood. These receptors originate from a woman over 75 with acute or convalescent COVID-19.

The gene calls are TRBV18 and TRBJ1-1, with 8 positions matching TRBD1. Trimming took 0 bases from V and 0 from J; bases not matched to a gene: 9. Germline V CDR1 and CDR2: KGHSH, LQKENI. This CDR3 region has 18 residues. CDR3 amino acids: CASSPPDRVTLMNTEAFF. The CDR3 DNA sequence: TGTGCCAGCTCACCACCGGACAGGGTAACACTCATGAACACTGAAGCTTTCTTT.

The gene calls are TRBV6-5 and TRBJ1-1, with 7 bases aligning to TRBD1. Germline V gene data show CDR1 as MNHEY and CDR2 as SVGAGI. The ends lost 8 bases at V and 2 bases at J; junction bases unmatched: 8. The CDR3 loop spans 14 amino acids. The CDR3 loop is CASGPGQLNTEAFF. The CDR3 nucleotides are TGTGCCAGCGGCCCGGGACAGTTAAACACTGAAGCTTTCTTT.

V is TRBV5-1 and J is TRBJ1-3; unclear D gene. The germline V gene encodes CDR1 SGHRS and CDR2 YFSETQ. The CDR3 consists of 15 residues. V was clipped by 0 bases and J by 0 bases, with 7 bases between them. Here the CDR3 reads CASSLAGVSGNTIYF. The CDR3 coding sequence is TGCGCCAGCAGCTTGGCCGGTGTCTCTGGAAACACCATATATTTT.

V gene TRBV9 combines with J gene TRBJ1-1, with D possibly matching TRBD1 (5 bases). The CDR3 runs 14 residues. The V and J ends lost 6 bases and 4 bases respectively, with 16 bases between them. The germline V gene encodes CDR1 SGDLS and CDR2 YYNGEE. CDR3 region: CASTLTVQGTEAFF. In DNA, the CDR3 is TGTGCCAGCACTCTGACAGTCCAAGGCACTGAAGCTTTCTTT.

The rearrangement uses TRBV6-4 and TRBJ2-2; D is unresolved. Trimming took off 2 bases at V and 0 bases at J, with 10 bases between the two ends. Germline V gives CDR1 MRHNA, CDR2 SNTAGT. This CDR3 spans 16 amino acids. CDR3 region: CASSDRSTANTGELFF. CDR3 coding DNA: TGTGCCAGCAGTGACCGAAGCACGGCGAACACCGGGGAGCTGTTTTTT.

This rearrangement joins TRBV12-3 or TRBV12-4 to TRBJ2-3; D perhaps matches TRBD1 (6 bases). Trimming left V 6 bases short and J 4 bases short, with 8 bases between. The CDR3 has 12 residues. CDR3 in DNA: TGTGCCAGCAGGTCAGGGGCAGATACGCAGTATTTT. Its translation: CASRSGADTQYF.

V usage is TRBV2 and J usage is TRBJ1-2; 10 bases fit TRBD1. The CDR3 consists of 14 residues. After removal of 6 bases from V and 0 bases from J, the junction contained 1 base not matched to a gene. Germline CDR1 is SNHLY and CDR2 is FYNNEI. Here the CDR3 DNA reads TGTGCCAGCAGGGGGACAGGGGCTAACTATGGCTACACCTTC. Amino acids: CASRGTGANYGYTF.

This chain links TRBV28 with TRBJ2-3, with D tentatively TRBD1 (7 bases). Deletions cut 11 bases from V and 0 bases from J, with 12 bases between. The germline CDR1 and CDR2 sequences are MDHEN and SYDVKM. The CDR3 totals 13 residues. The CDR3 coding sequence is TGTGCCGGGGGGACAGCTAGCACAGATACGCAGTATTTT. Translated, it gives CAGGTASTDTQYF.

The chain combines TRBV7-8 with TRBJ1-3; the D is unclear. The CDR3 extends over 15 amino acids. CDR1 and CDR2 (germline): SGHVS, FQNEAQ. V gave up 1 base and J gave up 0 bases, with 7 bases separating them. The CDR3 DNA sequence: TGTGCCAGCAGCTTAGGCGTGAGCTCTGGAAACACCATATATTTT. Its protein product is CASSLGVSSGNTIYF.

This clone appeared a few times. This rearrangement joins TRBV19 to TRBJ2-3, with 11 positions matching TRBD2. The V gene end was trimmed by 3 bases and the J gene end by 0 bases; junction bases not matched to a gene: 14. CDR3 length: 20 amino acids. Germline V gives CDR1 LNHDA, CDR2 SQIVND (reference sequence). CDR3 loop: CASSMGASGGKKFSTDTQYF. In DNA form, the CDR3 reads TGTGCCAGTAGTATGGGGGCTAGCGGGGGGAAAAAATTTAGCACAGATACGCAGTATTTT. Supplemented by reference TRBV19 and TRBJ2-3, the full variable domain reads DGGITQSPKYLFRKEGQNVTLSCEQNLNHDAMYWYRQDPGQGLRLIYYSQIVNDFQKGDIAEGYSVSREKKESFPLTVTSAQKNPTAFYLCASSMGASGGKKFSTDTQYFGPGTRLTVL.

The chain links TRBV5-1 to TRBJ2-1, with TRBD2 identical over 11 bases. CDR1 is SGHRS, CDR2 YFSETQ, per germline. This CDR3 region has 13 residues. Trimming cost V 4 bases and J 14 bases; bases outside gene matches: 8. Here the CDR3 reads CASSTGLAAGEFF. CDR3 sequence (DNA): TGCGCCAGCAGCACGGGACTAGCGGCGGGGGAGTTCTTC.

The chain uses TRBV29-1 and TRBJ1-1; 8 bases line up with TRBD1. V shed 6 bases and J 0 bases; nucleotides not matched to a gene: 9. The length of the CDR3 is 15 residues. CDR1 is SQVTM and CDR2 is ANQGSEA in the germline V gene. The DNA for the CDR3 is TGCAGCGTCTCCCCGCGACAGGGGATGAACACTGAAGCTTTCTTT. Its translation is CSVSPRQGMNTEAFF.

This chain links TRBV3-1 (or the pseudogene TRBV3-2) with TRBJ1-2; the D gene is possibly TRBD1 (5 bases). The CDR3 contains 14 residues. Trimming removed 4 bases at V and 2 bases at J, with 11 bases between. The germline V gene encodes CDR1 LGHDT and CDR2 YNNKEL (reference sequence). The CDR3 is CASSRGTANYGYTF. The CDR3 region has the DNA TGTGCCAGCAGCCGGGGCACCGCCAACTATGGCTACACCTTC.

V is TRBV30 and J is TRBJ1-1, with D hard to call. The CDR3 runs to 16 residues. CDR1 and CDR2 from the germline V gene are GTSNPN and SVGIG (reference sequence). V shed 8 bases and J shed 4 bases, with 26 bases lying between them. The CDR3 coding sequence is TGTGCCAGGAAACGGGGTTCCCAGCTTGGGAGCACTGAAGCTTTCTTT. Protein: CARKRGSQLGSTEAFF.

This chain links TRBV6-6 with TRBJ1-2, with TRBD1 matching over 8 bases. V was clipped by 7 bases and J by 6 bases; unmatched bases: 7. Germline V gene lookup returns CDR1 MNHNY and CDR2 SVGAGI (reference sequence). The CDR3 extends over 13 amino acids. The CDR3 protein is CASNQDRANGYTF. As DNA, the CDR3 is TGTGCCAGCAACCAGGACAGGGCCAATGGCTACACCTTC.

This clone appeared a few times. The rearrangement links TRBV7-2 to TRBJ2-7; D is unresolved. This CDR3 has 13 residues. Trimming stripped 3 bases from V and 4 bases from J, with 10 bases between. Looked up from germline, CDR1 is SGHTA and CDR2 is FQGNSA. The CDR3 DNA follows: TGTGCCAGCAGCTTGAACACACCATACGAGCAGTACTTC. The encoded protein is CASSLNTPYEQYF.

This rearrangement joins TRBV7-9 to TRBJ1-1; 10 nucleotides agree with TRBD1. V was pared by 5 bases and J by 4 bases, with 4 bases of the junction left unmatched. CDR1 SEHNR and CDR2 FQNEAQ come from the germline V gene (reference sequence). The CDR3 runs 14 residues. The CDR3 here is CASSQDRGLTEAFF. The CDR3 nucleotides are TGTGCCAGCAGCCAAGACAGGGGGCTCACTGAAGCTTTCTTT.

The chain has TRBV19 and TRBJ1-1; D unresolved. Trimming removed 3 bases from V and 7 bases from J, with 12 bases in between. The germline V gene encodes CDR1 LNHDA and CDR2 SQIVND (reference sequence). This CDR3 region has 13 residues. CDR3 residues: CASSMPYGSEAFF. CDR3 in DNA: TGTGCCAGTAGTATGCCGTACGGGAGTGAAGCTTTCTTT.

This clone occurred a few times. The chain joins TRBV6-1 to TRBJ1-1, with a possible D match to TRBD1 (6 bases). CDR1 is MNHNS and CDR2 is SASEGT in the germline V gene. The CDR3 totals 18 residues. Trimming cost V 2 bases and J 2 bases, with 21 bases left between them. CDR3 DNA: TGTGCCAGCAGTGAATCGCAGGGGAGTCGGATAACAAACACTGAAGCTTTCTTT. Translating gives CASSESQGSRITNTEAFF.

This chain connects TRBV6-2 or TRBV6-3 to TRBJ2-7; TRBD1 is a possible D gene (6 bases). Germline CDR1 MNHEY, CDR2 SVGEGT. V was pared by 6 bases and J by 2 bases, with 23 bases between. This CDR3 has 17 amino acids. Here the CDR3 reads CASSHPESGVTTYEQYF. The CDR3, as DNA: TGTGCCAGCAGCCACCCGGAGTCAGGGGTTACTACCTACGAGCAGTACTTC.

The rearrangement uses TRBV18 and TRBJ1-6; 10 nucleotides align to TRBD1. The J segment lost 8 bases and the V segment lost 2 bases, leaving 12 bases of the junction unmatched. In germline, CDR1 is KGHSH, CDR2 LQKENI. This CDR3 has 18 amino acids. CDR3 DNA: TGTGCCAGCTCACCAAACCATATATCGGGACAGGGGCATTCACCCCTCCACTTT. As protein: CASSPNHISGQGHSPLHF.

This clone was counted a single time. This chain uses TRBV5-1 with TRBJ2-1; D is ambiguous. Trimming shortened V by 4 bases and J by 2 bases, and 13 bases separated the two germline ends. Germline assignment: CDR1 SGHRS and CDR2 YFSETQ. CDR3 length equals 15 residues. The CDR3 sequence is CASSNIVRPYNEQFF. CDR3 sequence (DNA): TGCGCCAGCAGCAATATAGTCCGCCCCTACAATGAGCAGTTCTTC.

The chain uses TRBV12-5 and TRBJ1-1; maybe TRBD1 (5 bases). This CDR3 has 14 amino acids. CDR1 LGHNT and CDR2 FRNRAP come from the germline V gene. Trimming pared 0 bases from V and 5 bases from J, leaving 10 bases between. The CDR3 protein is CASGLVGGSTEAFF. The CDR3 nucleotides are TGTGCTAGTGGTTTGGTGGGGGGAAGTACTGAAGCTTTCTTT.

The rearrangement joins TRBV27 to TRBJ1-6, with a tentative D call TRBD1 (6 bases). Germline V gives CDR1 MNHEY, CDR2 SMNVEV (reference sequence). The CDR3 loop spans 14 amino acids. The V end lost 7 bases, the J end lost 8 bases, and 15 bases lay between the germline ends. The CDR3 sequence is CASTRGGVDSPLHF. CDR3 bases: TGTGCCAGCACCAGGGGAGGGGTGGATTCACCCCTCCACTTT.

The chain combines TRBV9 with TRBJ2-5; no clear D. Germline CDR1 SGDLS, CDR2 YYNGEE. V lost 1 base, J lost 2 bases, and 9 bases lay in between. The CDR3 runs to 14 residues. The CDR3 nucleotides are TGTGCCAGCAGCGTAACACCTCTGCAAGAGACCCAGTACTTC. Amino acid sequence: CASSVTPLQETQYF.

V usage is TRBV2 and J usage is TRBJ2-7; D possibly corresponds to TRBD2 (5 bases). The V gene lost 7 bases and the J gene lost 5 bases, with 9 bases spanning the gap. CDR1 and CDR2 (germline): SNHLY, FYNNEI. This CDR3 is 11 amino acids long. CDR3 amino acids: CASTQADEQYF. The CDR3, as DNA: TGTGCCAGCACCCAAGCGGACGAGCAGTACTTC.

The chain has TRBV11-2 and TRBJ2-2; 7 bases match TRBD1. This CDR3 is 14 amino acids long. Per the germline V gene, CDR1 is SGHAT and CDR2 is FQNNGV. Trimming cost V 0 bases and J 16 bases; bases outside gene matches: 11. CDR3 DNA sequence: TGTGCCAGCAGCTTAGAGCCTACAGGGGCCAATCAGTTTTTT. It yields the protein CASSLEPTGANQFF.

The chain joins TRBV6-5 to TRBJ2-3, with D unresolved. The CDR3 consists of 13 residues. V gave up 0 bases and J gave up 5 bases, with 6 bases separating them. The germline V gene encodes CDR1 MNHEY and CDR2 SVGAGI. CDR3 residues: CASSYSNGDTQYF. CDR3 DNA: TGTGCCAGCAGTTACTCGAACGGAGATACGCAGTATTTT.

Only one count was recorded for this clone. J is TRBJ1-1 and V is TRBV4-1; the D gene is possibly TRBD1 (5 bases). Germline-derived CDR1 and CDR2 are MGHRA and YSYEKL. V lost 1 base, J lost 0 bases, and 12 bases lay in between. The CDR3 runs 16 residues. CDR3 in amino acids: CASSQGGLRMNTEAFF. The CDR3, as DNA: TGCGCCAGCAGCCAAGGGGGCCTTCGCATGAACACTGAAGCTTTCTTT.

This chain connects TRBV18 to TRBJ2-3; 11 bases agree with TRBD2. J was trimmed by 1 base and V by 4 bases; bases with no gene match: 7. The V gene's germline CDR1 is KGHSH and CDR2 LQKENI. The CDR3 loop spans 17 amino acids. The CDR3 protein is CASSRRTSGGGTDTQYF. As DNA, the CDR3 is TGTGCCAGCTCACGTCGTACTAGCGGGGGAGGCACAGATACGCAGTATTTT.